This T cell receptor beta chain was identified during a study of CD8 T cells in ankylosing spondylitis. Each CDR3 protein gets one entry after TCRdb re-called the 5' RACE reads with MiXCR. The repertoire consists of 670,000 or so distinct CDR3 sequences, with under 20% occurring once and the leading ten covering approximately 18%. On this clonotype: Antigen specificity is unknown.

General study points: Within peripheral blood, clones linked to disease were CD8+ and relatively rare. Reportedly, disease-linked clones are significantly enriched in ankylosing spondylitis patients' matched synovial fluid. In ankylosing spondylitis blood, a motif of seven to nine highly homologous TCR beta variants appeared characteristic.

The receptor was derived from a male donor with ankylosing spondylitis. Specimen: blood, either unsorted or a sorted T cell fraction (not recorded which).

CDR3 coding DNA: TGTGCCAGTCGAGAAGAGCCCAGCACAGATACGCAGTATTTT. Its protein is CASREEPSTDTQYF. This chain links TRBV12-3 or TRBV12-4 with TRBJ2-3, with D unresolved. Trimming removed 9 bases from V and 0 bases from J, with 13 bases in between. The CDR3 runs to 14 residues.